These 20 T cell receptor beta chains share one sample of origin, sequenced in a study of cytomegalovirus exposure and HLA in healthy donors. Vbeta (60) and Jbeta (13) primers were used in the PCR. Clones were sequenced by immunoSEQ multiplex PCR, and TCRdb holds only the in-frame ones, with some missing. This table holds 130,000 or so clones, 76% found once. Source material: PBMCs. These receptor sequences come from a female donor in good health and CMV-seropositive.

The V gene is TRBV5-4, the J gene TRBJ2-1; D gene ambiguous. The CDR3 has 12 residues. V lost 4 bases and J 5 bases, leaving 7 bases between the germline ends. Germline V lookup: CDR1 SGHNT, CDR2 YYREEE (reference sequence). The CDR3: CASSTGNNEQFF. DNA for the CDR3: TGTGCCAGCAGCACGGGTAACAATGAGCAGTTCTTC.

The V gene is TRBV5-1, the J gene TRBJ1-6; TRBD1 matches 7 bases. The CDR3 consists of 15 residues. Per germline, CDR1 SGHRS and CDR2 YFSETQ. The J segment lost 6 bases and the V segment lost 0 bases, leaving 3 bases of the junction unmatched. This CDR3 reads CASSLADRANSPLHF. CDR3 coding DNA: TGCGCCAGCAGCTTGGCCGACAGGGCTAATTCACCCCTCCACTTT.

The chain has TRBV30 and TRBJ2-5; TRBD2 agrees at 8 bases. Matching the DNA end better, TRBJ2-7 makes the J call doubtful. The CDR3 length is 13 residues. CDR1 is GTSNPN, CDR2 SVGIG, per germline (reference sequence). The CDR3 sequence is CACETKAGDEQYF. DNA for the CDR3: TGTGCCTGCGAGACTAAAGCGGGGGACGAGCAGTACTTC.

This chain links TRBV11-2 with TRBJ2-7, with TRBD1 matching 8 bases. V was pared by 5 bases and J by 4 bases, with 10 bases of the junction left unmatched. CDR1 is SGHAT and CDR2 is FQNNGV in the germline V gene. The CDR3 has 15 amino acids. The CDR3 DNA follows: TGTGCCAGCAGCGCCCCCAGACAGGGGTTTTACGAGCAGTACTTC. Protein product: CASSAPRQGFYEQYF.

The chain carries TRBV21-1 and TRBJ1-2. TRBV21-1 is a recognized pseudogene. The CDR3 is 11 residues long. The CDR3 here is CASSNLYGYTF. CDR3 coding DNA: TGTGCCAGCAGCAATCTCTATGGCTACACCTTC.

This clone was counted between two and nine times. The V call is TRBV21-1, the J call TRBJ1-3; the D call TRBD1 from the table was never checked on the DNA. TRBV21-1 is assigned pseudogene status. CDR3 size: 18 residues. CDR3 DNA sequence: TGTGCCAGCGGGCGAGGTGGGGACAGCGAACTAGCTGGAAACACCATATATTTT. Protein product: CASGRGGDSELAGNTIYF.

The chain employs TRBV6-6 and TRBJ2-3; maybe TRBD2 (6 bases). Germline lookup yields CDR1 MNHNY and CDR2 SVGAGI (reference sequence). This CDR3 contains 14 residues. The V and J ends lost 2 bases and 6 bases respectively, with 12 bases between them. The CDR3 nucleotides read TGTGCCAGCAGTTACGGGGGAGGAGGGGATACGCAGTATTTT. It encodes CASSYGGGGDTQYF.

This sequence joins TRBV18 and TRBJ1-4; TRBD1 aligns across 7 bases. The ends lost 8 bases at V and 4 bases at J; junction bases unmatched: 10. The V gene's germline CDR1 is KGHSH and CDR2 LQKENI. This CDR3 contains 15 residues. The DNA for the CDR3 is TGTGCCAGCAAGGACCGGGACAGAAATAATGAAAAACTGTTTTTT. Translation gives CASKDRDRNNEKLFF.

The chain combines TRBV28 with TRBJ2-1; 8 bases align to TRBD2. CDR3 size: 15 residues. J was trimmed by 0 bases and V by 5 bases; bases with no gene match: 3. Germline CDR1 and CDR2: MDHEN and SYDVKM. CDR3 sequence (DNA): TGTGCCAGCAGTCTCGGGGGGGCCTCCTACAATGAGCAGTTCTTC. Translating gives CASSLGGASYNEQFF.

This chain joins TRBV4-1 and TRBJ2-7, with 10 bases lining up with TRBD2. From germline, CDR1 is MGHRA and CDR2 YSYEKL. This CDR3 spans 15 amino acids. Germline trimming cut 2 bases from V and 7 bases from J; bases unmatched to any gene: 8. DNA of the CDR3: TGCGCCAGCAGCCAAACAGCGGGGGGGTCTTGGGAGCAGTACTTC. Its protein product is CASSQTAGGSWEQYF.

The rearrangement joins TRBV25-1 to TRBJ2-5; D is perhaps TRBD1 (5 bases). The J call may be mistaken, given a closer DNA end match to TRBJ2-7. The CDR3 is made up of 14 amino acids. Germline-derived CDR1 and CDR2 are MGHDK and SYGVNS. CDR3: CASSEYDRPYEQYF. CDR3 coding DNA: TGTGCCAGCAGTGAATACGACAGACCCTACGAGCAGTACTTC.

The chain recombines TRBV25-1 with TRBJ2-1, with 9 bases identical to TRBD2. Germline-derived CDR1 and CDR2 are MGHDK and SYGVNS. The CDR3 runs 16 residues. V trimming: 3 bases; J trimming: 4 bases; junction bases outside the gene matches: 7. CDR3 residues: CASSDIAGASYNEQFF. Written as DNA, the CDR3 is TGTGCCAGCAGTGATATAGCGGGAGCGTCTTACAATGAGCAGTTCTTC.

The chain combines TRBV7-6 with TRBJ2-7; 13 positions agree with TRBD2. The CDR3 is 15 residues long. Germline V CDR1 and CDR2: SGHVS, FNYEAQ. After removal of 5 bases from V and 6 bases from J, the junction contained 7 bases not matched to a gene. CDR3 amino acids: CASSPRTSGSGEQYF. As DNA, the CDR3 is TGTGCCAGCAGCCCCCGGACTAGCGGGAGCGGCGAGCAGTACTTC.

This clone was observed once. This chain joins TRBV28 and TRBJ2-7; TRBD2 matches 8 bases. The J segment lost 1 base and the V segment lost 5 bases, leaving 10 bases of the junction unmatched. This CDR3 has 16 residues. Germline values: CDR1 MDHEN, CDR2 SYDVKM. The CDR3 loop reads CASSPGGGQSSYEQYF. CDR3 in DNA: TGTGCCAGCAGTCCCGGGGGGGGACAAAGTTCCTACGAGCAGTACTTC.

The V call is TRBV28, the J call TRBJ1-4, with D perhaps TRBD1 (6 bases). The length of the CDR3 is 15 residues. Germline V gene data show CDR1 as MDHEN and CDR2 as SYDVKM. Trimming removed 2 bases at V and 6 bases at J, with 13 bases between. CDR3 amino acids: CASSLGQTLYEKLFF. DNA of the CDR3: TGTGCCAGCAGTTTAGGACAGACTTTGTATGAAAAACTGTTTTTT.

The V and J genes are TRBV2 and TRBJ2-6; no reliable D call. The CDR3 loop spans 15 amino acids. Germline CDR1 and CDR2: SNHLY and FYNNEI. Trimming removed 4 bases from V and 4 bases from J, with 11 bases in between. CDR3 residues: CASSASGHGANVLTF. The CDR3, as DNA: TGTGCCAGCAGTGCTTCGGGTCACGGGGCCAACGTCCTGACTTTC.

The rearrangement uses TRBV7-2 and TRBJ1-2; D perhaps matches TRBD1 (5 bases). The length of the CDR3 is 14 residues. The V gene's germline CDR1 is SGHTA and CDR2 FQGNSA. V was shortened by 4 bases and J by 5 bases, with 14 bases between the two germline ends. The CDR3 region is CASSSIGQIYGYTF. The CDR3 DNA sequence: TGTGCCAGCAGCTCGATAGGACAAATTTATGGCTACACCTTC.

V gene TRBV5-1 combines with J gene TRBJ2-1, with D perhaps TRBD2 (6 bases). Deletions cut 1 base from V and 8 bases from J, with 13 bases between. This CDR3 region has 14 residues. Germline V CDR1 and CDR2: SGHRS, YFSETQ. The CDR3 nucleotides read TGCGCCAGCAGCTTGTCCAGGGAGGTCGATGAGCAGTTCTTC. Its protein product is CASSLSREVDEQFF. The entire variable domain, with the rest obtained from reference TRBV5-1 and TRBJ2-1, is as follows: KAGVTQTPRYLIKTRGQQVTLSCSPISGHRSVSWYQQTPGQGLQFLFEYFSETQRNKGNFPGRFSGRQFSNSRSEMNVSTLELGDSALYLCASSLSREVDEQFFGPGTRLTVL.

This clone was counted once. The chain joins TRBV6-6 to TRBJ1-5; TRBD1 agrees at 7 bases. This CDR3 contains 16 residues. With 4 bases clipped from V and 0 bases from J, the junction kept 6 bases outside the gene matches. CDR1 and CDR2 (germline): MNHNY, SVGAGI (reference sequence). The CDR3 nucleotides read TGTGCCAGCAGTTTAGCCCAGGGGGGTAGCAATCAGCCCCAGCATTTT. This sequence encodes CASSLAQGGSNQPQHF.

The chain links TRBV7-9 to TRBJ2-1; TRBD2 agrees at 11 bases. The CDR3 length is 14 residues. The V gene end was trimmed by 1 base and the J gene end by 11 bases; junction bases not matched to a gene: 4. Germline CDR1 reads SEHNR; CDR2 reads FQNEAQ (reference sequence). CDR3 DNA: TGTGCCAGCAGCTTAGAGACTAGCGGGGCAAAGCAGTTCTTC. It is translated as CASSLETSGAKQFF. The full variable domain, completed using reference TRBV7-9 and TRBJ2-1, is DTGVSQNPRHKITKRGQNVTFRCDPISEHNRLYWYRQTLGQGPEFLTYFQNEAQLEKSRLLSDRFSAERPKGSFSTLEIQRTEQGDSAMYLCASSLETSGAKQFFGPGTRLTVL.